What follows describes a single TCR beta chain. Its cognate antigen is unknown. Germline CDR1 reads SQVTM; CDR2 reads ANQGSEA. This CDR3 has 14 residues. The V gene lost 5 bases and the J gene lost 0 bases, with 13 bases spanning the gap. One entry per CDR3 protein, called by TCRdb with MiXCR from the 5' RACE reads. The table records a few hundred thousand distinct CDR3 sequences, about 24% of them present only once. The data were taken from a study of CD8 T cells in ankylosing spondylitis. The study, taken as a whole, reports: Clones linked to disease were reported to show significant enrichment in matched ankylosing spondylitis synovial fluid. Disease-associated clones were CD8+ and fairly uncommon in peripheral blood.

This rearrangement joins TRBV29-1 to TRBJ2-5; D remains unclear. The specimen sequenced was blood, either unsorted or a sorted T cell fraction (not recorded which). This receptor was identified in a male donor with ankylosing spondylitis or in good health (not recorded which). CDR3 protein: CSVLWGLYQETQYF. CDR3 in DNA: TGCAGCGTTCTCTGGGGTCTCTACCAAGAGACCCAGTACTTC.